These 12 T cell receptor beta chains were all obtained from the same sample, sequenced in a study of blood T cell repertoires in COVID-19. Generated by immunoSEQ multiplex PCR, the TCRdb table keeps only in-frame clones and is missing some. The table has fewer than 200,000 clones, around three quarters seen once. Sequencing was done on a sample of PBMCs or T cells enriched from blood (not recorded which). The source is a woman in her seventies in a cohort exposed to, infected with or recovered from COVID-19 (not recorded which).

V usage is TRBV7-2 and J usage is TRBJ2-5; the D gene is possibly TRBD2 (5 bases). Germline CDR1 SGHTA, CDR2 FQGNSA. The CDR3 totals 14 residues. V was shortened by 1 base and J by 4 bases, with 10 bases between the two germline ends. The CDR3, as DNA: TGTGCCAGCAGCTTAGTTGAGGGCCGAGAGACCCAGTACTTC. It codes for CASSLVEGRETQYF.

This sequence joins TRBV7-8 and TRBJ1-2; D is perhaps TRBD1 (5 bases). The CDR3 is 13 amino acids. The germline gives CDR1 SGHVS, CDR2 FQNEAQ. Deletions cut 4 bases from V and 7 bases from J, with 13 bases between. CDR3 sequence reads: CASSSRGGTGYTF. In DNA, the CDR3 is TGTGCCAGCAGCTCCCGGGGAGGGACTGGCTACACCTTC.

The rearrangement uses TRBV2 and TRBJ1-5; TRBD1 might be the D (5 bases). CDR1 is SNHLY, CDR2 FYNNEI, per germline. The length of the CDR3 is 13 residues. V lost 6 bases and J lost 5, with 11 bases in between. This CDR3 reads CASRVGLDQPQHF. The CDR3 region has the DNA TGTGCCAGCAGGGTGGGGCTAGATCAGCCCCAGCATTTT.

The chain joins TRBV29-1 to TRBJ2-3; D is possibly TRBD1 (6 bases). The CDR3 covers 13 residues. Per germline, CDR1 SQVTM and CDR2 ANQGSEA. V was trimmed by 5 bases and J by 0 bases, leaving 9 bases between them. CDR3 in amino acids: CSVRTGSTDTQYF. The CDR3 nucleotides read TGCAGCGTTAGAACAGGGAGCACAGATACGCAGTATTTT.

The chain is built from TRBV5-1 and TRBJ2-1; 12 bases line up with TRBD2. The CDR3 sequence is 15 residues long. The ends lost 2 bases at V and 7 bases at J; junction bases unmatched: 4. The germline V gene has CDR1 SGHRS and CDR2 YFSETQ. This CDR3 is CASSFSTSGSNEQFF. The CDR3 coding sequence is TGCGCCAGCAGCTTCTCGACTAGCGGGAGTAATGAGCAGTTCTTC.

This clone has a handful of counts. Compared with germline, one end of the junction differs, possibly owing to a read error. The genes are TRBV30 and TRBJ1-1; the D gene is possibly TRBD1 (6 bases). Germline CDR1 is GTSNPN and CDR2 is SVGIG (reference sequence). The CDR3 has 13 amino acids. CDR3 amino acids: CASSINRVGEVFF. The CDR3 bases are TGTGCCTCATCTATTAACAGGGTGGGGGAAGTTTTCTTT.

The chain employs TRBV5-1 and TRBJ2-2, with TRBD2 matching 8 bases. The J segment lost 5 bases and the V segment lost 6 bases, leaving 15 bases of the junction unmatched. The CDR3 contains 17 residues. Germline CDR1 SGHRS, CDR2 YFSETQ. This CDR3 reads CASTPSGTSSFTGELFF. CDR3 nucleotides: TGCGCCAGCACTCCATCCGGGACTAGTTCGTTTACCGGGGAGCTGTTTTTT.

To note about this clone: Other DNA sequences of this sample code for an identical CDR3. V and J are TRBV28 and TRBJ1-1; tentative D call: TRBD1 (5 bases). The germline V and J ends were trimmed by 5 bases and 2 bases, with 15 bases remaining between them. CDR1 is MDHEN and CDR2 is SYDVKM in the germline V gene. The CDR3 totals 15 residues. This chain's CDR3 is CASSPLGRGNTEAFF. The CDR3 nucleotides read TGTGCCAGCAGTCCCCTAGGGAGGGGTAACACTGAAGCTTTCTTT.

The chain combines TRBV18 with TRBJ2-3, with D tentatively TRBD2 (6 bases). V lost 6 bases, J lost 4 bases, and 11 bases lay in between. Germline-derived CDR1 and CDR2 are KGHSH and LQKENI. This CDR3 has 13 amino acids. The CDR3 DNA sequence: TGTGCCAGCTCCGCCAGGGAGGCAGATACGCAGTATTTT. Protein product: CASSAREADTQYF.

This clone was observed a handful of times. The chain joins TRBV28 to TRBJ1-1; tentatively, D is TRBD1 (5 bases). Germline values: CDR1 MDHEN, CDR2 SYDVKM. The ends were cut back, 2 bases at V and 7 bases at J, with 17 bases in the middle. CDR3 size: 15 residues. The CDR3 DNA is TGTGCCAGCAGTTTAAAAGTTTGGCAGGGAGGTGAAGCTTTCTTT. This gives the protein CASSLKVWQGGEAFF. Full variable domain (outside the CDR3, taken from reference TRBV28 and TRBJ1-1): DVKVTQSSRYLVKRTGEKVFLECVQDMDHENMFWYRQDPGLGLRLIYFSYDVKMKEKGDIPEGYSVSREKKERFSLILESASTNQTSMYLCASSLKVWQGGEAFFGQGTRLTVV.

V usage is TRBV28 and J usage is TRBJ2-7; no definite D call. CDR1 is MDHEN and CDR2 is SYDVKM in the germline V gene. Trimming left V 2 bases short and J 3 bases short, with 8 bases between. This CDR3 comprises 13 residues. Here the CDR3 reads CASSLLHSYEQYF. The CDR3 nucleotides are TGTGCCAGCAGTTTACTGCACAGCTACGAGCAGTACTTC.

The chain couples TRBV10-3 to TRBJ2-3, with 9 positions matching TRBD1. Germline V gene data show CDR1 as ENHRY and CDR2 as SYGVKD. Trimming cost V 6 bases and J 2 bases; bases outside gene matches: 3. This CDR3 comprises 14 residues. The CDR3, as DNA: TGTGCCATCAGCCCACAGGGGGCCACAGATACGCAGTATTTT. This translates into CAISPQGATDTQYF.